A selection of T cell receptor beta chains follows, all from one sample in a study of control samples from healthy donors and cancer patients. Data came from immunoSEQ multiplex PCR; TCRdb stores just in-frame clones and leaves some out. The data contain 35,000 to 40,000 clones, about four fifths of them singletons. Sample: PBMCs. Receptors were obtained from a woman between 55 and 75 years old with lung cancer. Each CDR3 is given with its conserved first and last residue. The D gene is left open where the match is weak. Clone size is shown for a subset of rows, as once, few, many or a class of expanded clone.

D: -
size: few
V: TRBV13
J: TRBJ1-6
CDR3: CASSHTATGSSYNSPLHF
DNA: TGTGCCAGCAGCCATACCGCGACGGGAAGCTCCTATAATTCACCCCTCCACTTT

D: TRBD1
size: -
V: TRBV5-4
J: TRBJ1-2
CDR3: CASREGTDYGYTF
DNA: TGTGCCAGCAGGGAAGGGACAGACTATGGCTACACCTTC

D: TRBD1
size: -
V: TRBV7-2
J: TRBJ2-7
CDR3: CASSLQGQTYEQYF
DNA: TGTGCCAGCAGCTTACAGGGACAGACGTACGAGCAGTACTTC

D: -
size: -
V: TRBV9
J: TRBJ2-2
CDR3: CASSVGRATNTGELFF
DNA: TGTGCCAGCAGCGTAGGAAGGGCCACGAACACCGGGGAGCTGTTTTTT

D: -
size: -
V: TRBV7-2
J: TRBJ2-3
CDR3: CASSLAAGGTDTQYF
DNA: TGTGCCAGCAGCTTAGCGGCAGGGGGGACAGATACGCAGTATTTT

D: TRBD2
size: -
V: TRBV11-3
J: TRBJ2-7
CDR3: CASSIGRGSGYEQYF
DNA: TGTGCCAGCAGCATCGGTCGCGGGAGTGGATACGAGCAGTACTTC

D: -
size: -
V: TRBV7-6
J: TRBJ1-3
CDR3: CASSLAWTPGNTIYF
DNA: TGTGCCAGCAGCTTAGCGTGGACGCCCGGAAACACCATATATTTT

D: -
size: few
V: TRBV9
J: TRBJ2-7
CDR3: CASSVDVNSYEQYF
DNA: TGTGCCAGCAGCGTAGACGTCAACTCCTACGAGCAGTACTTC

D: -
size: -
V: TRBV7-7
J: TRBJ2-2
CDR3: CASSITSGELFF
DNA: TGTGCCAGCAGCATTACCTCCGGGGAGCTGTTTTTT

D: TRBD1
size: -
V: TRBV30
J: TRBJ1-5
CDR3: CAWKGQSNQPQHF
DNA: TGTGCCTGGAAGGGACAGAGCAATCAGCCCCAGCATTTT

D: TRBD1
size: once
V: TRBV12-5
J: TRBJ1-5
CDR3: CASGPGQAYSNQPQHF
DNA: TGTGCTAGTGGACCCGGACAGGCTTATAGCAATCAGCCCCAGCATTTT

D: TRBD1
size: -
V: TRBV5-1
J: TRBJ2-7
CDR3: CASTYGQGEEQYF
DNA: TGCGCCAGCACCTACGGACAGGGGGAGGAGCAGTACTTC

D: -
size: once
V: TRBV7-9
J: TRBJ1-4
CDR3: CASSSDWEKLFF
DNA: TGTGCCAGCAGCTCAGACTGGGAAAAACTGTTTTTT

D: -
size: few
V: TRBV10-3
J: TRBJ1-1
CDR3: CAISESGVDEAFF
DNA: TGTGCCATCAGTGAGTCAGGGGTGGATGAAGCTTTCTTT

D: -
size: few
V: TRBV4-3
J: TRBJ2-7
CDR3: CASSQVVTAYEQYF
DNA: TGCGCCAGCAGCCAAGTAGTGACAGCCTACGAGCAGTACTTC

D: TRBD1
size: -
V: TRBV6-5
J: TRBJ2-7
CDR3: CASTSGQGYEQYF
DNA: TGTGCCAGCACAAGTGGACAGGGCTACGAGCAGTACTTC

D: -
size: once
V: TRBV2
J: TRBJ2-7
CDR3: CASSGGLEIYEQYF
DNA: TGTGCCAGCAGTGGGGGACTGGAAATCTACGAGCAGTACTTC

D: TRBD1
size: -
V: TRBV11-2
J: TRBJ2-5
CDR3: CASHLTGAPAQYF
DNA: TGTGCCAGCCATTTGACAGGGGCTCCGGCCCAGTACTTC

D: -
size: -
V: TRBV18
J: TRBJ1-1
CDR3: CASSTRNTEAFF
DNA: TGTGCCAGCTCAACCCGGAACACTGAAGCTTTCTTT

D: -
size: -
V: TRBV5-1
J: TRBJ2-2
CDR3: CASIEGANTGELFF
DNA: TGCGCCAGCATCGAGGGGGCGAACACCGGGGAGCTGTTTTTT

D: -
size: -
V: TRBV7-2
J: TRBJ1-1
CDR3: CASSFGGGAEAFF
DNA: TGTGCCAGCAGCTTTGGGGGTGGGGCTGAAGCTTTCTTT

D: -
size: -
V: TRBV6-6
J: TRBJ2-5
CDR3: CASSYARETQYF
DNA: TGTGCCAGCAGTTACGCCCGAGAGACCCAGTACTTC

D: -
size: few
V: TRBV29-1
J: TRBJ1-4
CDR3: CSVVSLDEKLFF
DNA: TGCAGCGTTGTCAGTTTGGATGAAAAACTGTTTTTT

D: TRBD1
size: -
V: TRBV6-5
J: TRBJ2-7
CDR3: CASRGGQGSYEQYF
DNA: TGTGCCAGCAGGGGGGGACAGGGGTCCTACGAGCAGTACTTC

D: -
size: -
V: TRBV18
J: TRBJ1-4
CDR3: CASSRTAQATNEKLFF
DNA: TGTGCCAGCTCGCGAACCGCACAGGCAACTAATGAAAAACTGTTTTTT

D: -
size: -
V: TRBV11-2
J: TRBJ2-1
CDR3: CASSFAGQWDLFF
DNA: TGTGCCAGCAGCTTTGCGGGGCAATGGGATCTCTTCTTC

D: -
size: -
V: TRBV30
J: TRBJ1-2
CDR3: CAGPRRQNYGYTF
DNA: TGTGCCGGCCCCCGAAGACAGAACTATGGCTACACCTTC

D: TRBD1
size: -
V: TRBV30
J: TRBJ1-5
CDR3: CAWSGQGDQPQHF
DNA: TGTGCCTGGAGCGGACAGGGGGATCAGCCCCAGCATTTT

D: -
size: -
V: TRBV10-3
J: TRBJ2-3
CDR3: CATRPAGTDTQYF
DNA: TGTGCCACCCGTCCCGCGGGCACAGATACGCAGTATTTT

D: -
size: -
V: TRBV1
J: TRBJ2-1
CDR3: CTSSQDPPERDYNEQFF
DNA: TGCACCAGCAGCCAAGACCCTCCCGAGCGGGACTACAATGAGCAGTTCTTC

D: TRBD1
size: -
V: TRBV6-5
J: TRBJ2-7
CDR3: CASTLGQGPYEQYF
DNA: TGTGCCAGCACCCTGGGACAGGGCCCGTACGAGCAGTACTTC

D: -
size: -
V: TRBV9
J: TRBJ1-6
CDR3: CASSPRRAKDNSPLHF
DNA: TGTGCCAGCAGCCCCCGCAGGGCAAAGGATAATTCACCCCTCCACTTT

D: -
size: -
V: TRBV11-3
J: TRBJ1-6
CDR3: CASSSNWNSPLHF
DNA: TGTGCCAGCAGCTCCAATTGGAATTCACCCCTCCACTTT

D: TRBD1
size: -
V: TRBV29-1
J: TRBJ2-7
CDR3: CSVEAGTGVYEQYF
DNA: TGCAGCGTTGAGGCCGGGACAGGGGTCTACGAGCAGTACTTC

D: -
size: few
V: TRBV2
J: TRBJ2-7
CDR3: CASSEVYTGQVVYEQYF
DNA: TGTGCCAGCAGTGAAGTTTATACCGGGCAGGTGGTTTACGAGCAGTACTTC

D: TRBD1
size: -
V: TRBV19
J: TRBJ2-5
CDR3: CASAYRGKETQYF
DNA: TGTGCCAGTGCATACAGGGGAAAAGAGACCCAGTACTTC

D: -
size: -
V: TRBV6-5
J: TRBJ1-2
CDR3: CASRPNLGGGYGYTF
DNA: TGTGCCAGCAGACCAAATCTGGGCGGAGGCTATGGCTACACCTTC

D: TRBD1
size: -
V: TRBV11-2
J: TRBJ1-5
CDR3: CASSSVRQGSGQPQHF
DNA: TGTGCCAGCAGCTCCGTTCGACAGGGGTCTGGACAGCCCCAGCATTTT

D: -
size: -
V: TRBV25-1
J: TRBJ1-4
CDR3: CASSASTGPATNEKLFF
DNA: TGTGCCAGCAGTGCATCAACAGGGCCTGCAACTAATGAAAAACTGTTTTTT

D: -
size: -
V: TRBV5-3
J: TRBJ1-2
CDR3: CARSGASETRRYGYTF
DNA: TGTGCCAGAAGCGGCGCTTCGGAAACGAGGCGCTATGGCTACACCTTC

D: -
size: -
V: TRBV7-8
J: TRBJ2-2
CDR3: CASSGALGANPSRSPGELFF
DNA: TGTGCCAGCAGCGGTGCCCTAGGGGCTAATCCATCCCGATCGCCCGGGGAGCTGTTTTTT

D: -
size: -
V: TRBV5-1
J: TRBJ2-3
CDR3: CASSLQDTQYF
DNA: TGCGCCAGCAGCTTACAGGATACGCAGTATTTT

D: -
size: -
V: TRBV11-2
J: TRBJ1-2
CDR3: CASSLLYGYTF
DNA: TGTGCCAGCAGCCTCCTTTATGGCTACACCTTC

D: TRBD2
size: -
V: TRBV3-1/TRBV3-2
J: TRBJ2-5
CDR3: CASSQEGLDIETQYF
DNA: TGTGCCAGCAGCCAAGAGGGACTAGACATAGAGACCCAGTACTTC

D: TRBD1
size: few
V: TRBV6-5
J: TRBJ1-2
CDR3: CATRTGDYGYTF
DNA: TGTGCCACACGGACAGGGGACTATGGCTACACCTTC

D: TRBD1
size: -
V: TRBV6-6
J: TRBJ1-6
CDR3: CASSLGTGSFSAAHNSPLHF
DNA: TGTGCCAGCAGCCTCGGGACAGGATCTTTTTCCGCCGCTCATAATTCACCCCTCCACTTT

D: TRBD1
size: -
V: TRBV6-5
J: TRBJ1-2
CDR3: CASRVAGGGSYGYTF
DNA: TGTGCCAGCAGGGTGGCAGGGGGAGGGAGCTATGGCTACACCTTC

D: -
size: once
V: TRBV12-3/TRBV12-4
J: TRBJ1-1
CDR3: CASSPTERRAFF
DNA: TGTGCCAGCAGTCCAACCGAGAGGCGAGCTTTCTTT

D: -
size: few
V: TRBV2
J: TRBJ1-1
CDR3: CASSGRLNTEAFF
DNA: TGTGCCAGCAGTGGGCGACTTAACACTGAAGCTTTCTTT

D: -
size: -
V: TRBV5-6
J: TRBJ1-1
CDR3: CASRPSLGGNTEAFF
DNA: TGTGCCAGCAGGCCTTCGCTGGGGGGAAACACTGAAGCTTTCTTT

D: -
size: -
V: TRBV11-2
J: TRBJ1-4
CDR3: CASSLTGEKLFF
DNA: TGTGCCAGCAGCTTGACGGGGGAAAAACTGTTTTTT

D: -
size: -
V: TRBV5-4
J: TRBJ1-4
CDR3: CASSYKEGEKLFF
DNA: TGTGCCAGCAGCTATAAAGAAGGTGAAAAACTGTTTTTT

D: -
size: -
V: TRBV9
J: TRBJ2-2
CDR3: CASSVTGMNTGELFF
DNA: TGTGCCAGCAGCGTAACGGGGATGAACACCGGGGAGCTGTTTTTT

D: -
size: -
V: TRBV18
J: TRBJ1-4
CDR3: CASSPKEGEKLFF
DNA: TGTGCCAGCTCACCCAAGGAGGGCGAAAAACTGTTTTTT

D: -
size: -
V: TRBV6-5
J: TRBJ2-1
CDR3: CASSIRDGRYNEQFF
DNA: TGTGCCAGCAGTATACGGGACGGACGATACAATGAGCAGTTCTTC

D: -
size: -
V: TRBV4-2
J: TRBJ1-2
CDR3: CASSQEAELNYGYTF
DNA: TGTGCCAGCAGCCAAGAGGCTGAGCTTAACTATGGCTACACCTTC

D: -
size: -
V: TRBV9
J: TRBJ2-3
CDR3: CASSVAVEDTQYF
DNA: TGTGCCAGCAGCGTAGCTGTGGAAGATACGCAGTATTTT

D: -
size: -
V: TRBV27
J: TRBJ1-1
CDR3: CASVAWTVRRTEAFF
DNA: TGTGCCAGCGTCGCGTGGACGGTAAGAAGGACTGAAGCTTTCTTT

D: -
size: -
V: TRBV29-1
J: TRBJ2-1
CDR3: CSVDRQVVFSEQFF
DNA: TGCAGCGTTGACCGACAGGTTGTCTTTAGTGAGCAGTTCTTC